The present T cell receptor beta chain was sequenced within a study of OX40 agonist ivuxolimab in advanced cancers. Measured with immunoSEQ multiplex PCR; TCRdb has only the in-frame clones, and not every one. The sample contains 25,000 to 35,000 clones, about four fifths of which appear only once. Deletions cut 2 bases from V and 4 bases from J, with 5 bases between. CDR1 and CDR2 from the germline V gene are SEHNR and FQNEAQ (reference sequence). The CDR3 has 13 residues. This clone was counted a single time. The sample in question was CD4+ or CD8+ T cells sorted from blood, obtained in a trial of the OX40 agonist ivuxolimab. This clonotype was obtained from an adult with an advanced solid tumor such as melanoma, head and neck, liver or kidney cancer. The chain joins TRBV7-9 to TRBJ1-4; D not certain. In DNA form, the CDR3 reads TGTGCCAGCAGCTTAATCAGTAATGAAAAACTGTTTTTT. Its protein is CASSLISNEKLFF.